This T cell receptor (beta chain) appears in the sequencing data of a study of CD4 and CD8 cells across lung adenocarcinoma regions (dated by TCRdb to 2017 to 2018). Some background on the complete study: Intratumor heterogeneity of the T cell receptor repertoire was examined by comparing tumor centers with tumor margins.

Worth noting for this clonotype: No antigen is known for it. Base qualities were left out, and no much larger clone turns up one base away.

Donors were patients with localized lung adenocarcinoma, a subtype of non-small cell lung cancer. Samples were obtained from the margins of localized lung adenocarcinomas. For TCR repertoire analysis, CD4+ T cells from tumor tissue were profiled separately from CD8+ T cells. Per the germline V gene (reference sequence), WNHNN is the CDR1 and SYGVQD is the CDR2. From the cysteine up to the phenylalanine, the CDR3 has a length of 17 residues. Only CDR3 DNA remains: 51 bases, in frame from the first base. At the junction V is shortened by 0 bases and J by 9 bases; bases outside the gene matches: 12. The method was PCR. These reads were obtained on a HiSeq X Ten. Starting from the raw public reads, TCRdb applied fastp trimming at Q25, assembled clones with MiXCR and retained in-frame beta chains. CDR3 protein sequences are deduplicated, and each keeps its most common genes and DNA. The sample table records over 15,000 distinct CDR3 sequences; around 46% of these occur just once. The ten most abundant clones make up roughly 20% of the sample.

This receptor was taken from a male donor with lung adenocarcinoma. The CD4 and CD8 labels of this study may be unreliable. The sequence joins TRBV10-1 to TRBJ2-3, and 10 junction bases match TRBD2. The sample taken for sequencing was CD4+ T cells from the margin of a lung tumor. This specimen's cell subset or site label, per the study, means: tumor margin region. This receptor carries the CDR3 CASSESLAGEGTETQYF. The DNA reads as follows: TGCGCCAGCAGTGAGTCCCTAGCGGGAGAGGGCACCGAGACGCAGTATTTT.